This paragraph reports one TCR beta chain. Sequence at one end of the junction differs from germline and may be a read error. The data derive from a study of tumor T cells in aggressive B-cell lymphoma. Profiled with immunoSEQ multiplex PCR; TCRdb holds only in-frame clones, not every one. The sample has about 4,000 clones, 82% seen once. The germline V gene has CDR1 SGHTS and CDR2 YDEGEE. The CDR3 has 12 residues. This TCR derives from an adult with diffuse large B cell lymphoma. Sequenced sample: tumor tissue. The V and J genes are TRBV5-8 and TRBJ1-1; TRBD1 matches at 8 bases. The CDR3 DNA reads as TGTGCCAGCAGTTTGGGACAGGCTTCAGCTTTCTTT. It specifies CASSLGQASAFF.